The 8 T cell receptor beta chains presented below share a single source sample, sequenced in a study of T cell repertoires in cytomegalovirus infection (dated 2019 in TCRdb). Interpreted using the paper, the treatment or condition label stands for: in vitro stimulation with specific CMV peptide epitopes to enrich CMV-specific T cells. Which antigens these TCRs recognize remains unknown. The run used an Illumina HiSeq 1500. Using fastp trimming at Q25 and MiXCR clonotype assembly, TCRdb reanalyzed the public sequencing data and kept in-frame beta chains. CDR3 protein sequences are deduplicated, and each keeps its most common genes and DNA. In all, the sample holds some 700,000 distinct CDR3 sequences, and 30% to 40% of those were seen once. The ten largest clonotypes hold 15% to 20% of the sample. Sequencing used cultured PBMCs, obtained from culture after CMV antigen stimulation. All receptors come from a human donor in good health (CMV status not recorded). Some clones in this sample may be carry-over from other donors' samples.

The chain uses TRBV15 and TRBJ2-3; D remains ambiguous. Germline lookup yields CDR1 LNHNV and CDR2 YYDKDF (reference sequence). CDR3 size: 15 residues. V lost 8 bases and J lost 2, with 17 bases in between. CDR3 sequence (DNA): TGTGCCACCTCGATGGACGGAAGATACACAGATACGCAGTATTTT. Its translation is CATSMDGRYTDTQYF.

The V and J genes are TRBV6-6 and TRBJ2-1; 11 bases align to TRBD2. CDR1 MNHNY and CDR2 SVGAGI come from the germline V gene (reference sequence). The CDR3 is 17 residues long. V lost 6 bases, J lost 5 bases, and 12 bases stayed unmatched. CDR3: CASSWTSGWVLNNEQFF. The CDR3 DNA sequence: TGTGCCAGCAGCTGGACTAGCGGGTGGGTCCTAAACAATGAGCAGTTCTTC.

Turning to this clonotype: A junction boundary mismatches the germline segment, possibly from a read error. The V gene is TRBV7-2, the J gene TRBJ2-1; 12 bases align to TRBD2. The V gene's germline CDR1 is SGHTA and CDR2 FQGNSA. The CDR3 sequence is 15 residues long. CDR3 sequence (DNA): TGTGCCAGCAGCCTAGCGGGAGGGAGGATAGGTGAGCAGTTCTTC. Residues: CASSLAGGRIGEQFF.

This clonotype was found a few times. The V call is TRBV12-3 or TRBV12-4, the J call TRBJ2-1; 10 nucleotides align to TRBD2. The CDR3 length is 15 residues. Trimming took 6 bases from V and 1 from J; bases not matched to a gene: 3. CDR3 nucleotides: TGTGCCAGCAGGCGGACTAGCGGATCCTACAATGAGCAGTTCTTC. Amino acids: CASRRTSGSYNEQFF.

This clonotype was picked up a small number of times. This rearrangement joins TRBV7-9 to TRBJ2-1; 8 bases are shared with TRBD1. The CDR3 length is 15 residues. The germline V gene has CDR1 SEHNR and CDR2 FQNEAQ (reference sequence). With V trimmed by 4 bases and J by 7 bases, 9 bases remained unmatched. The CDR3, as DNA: TGTGCCAGCAGCTCACCTGAGGACAGGGCGAATGAGCAGTTCTTC. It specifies CASSSPEDRANEQFF.

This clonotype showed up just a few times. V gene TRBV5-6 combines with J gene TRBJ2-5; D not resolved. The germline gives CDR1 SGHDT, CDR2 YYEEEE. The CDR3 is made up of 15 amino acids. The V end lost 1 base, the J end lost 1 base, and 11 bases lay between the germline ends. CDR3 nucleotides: TGTGCCAGCAGCTTGCCTGGTTCCGCCCAAGAGACCCAGTACTTC. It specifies CASSLPGSAQETQYF.

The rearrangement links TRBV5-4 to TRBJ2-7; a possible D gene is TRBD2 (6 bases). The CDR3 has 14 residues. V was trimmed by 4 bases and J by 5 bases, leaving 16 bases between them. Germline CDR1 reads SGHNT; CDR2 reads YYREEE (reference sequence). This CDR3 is CASSAWDFLHEQYF. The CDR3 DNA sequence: TGTGCCAGCAGCGCTTGGGACTTCCTCCACGAGCAGTACTTC.

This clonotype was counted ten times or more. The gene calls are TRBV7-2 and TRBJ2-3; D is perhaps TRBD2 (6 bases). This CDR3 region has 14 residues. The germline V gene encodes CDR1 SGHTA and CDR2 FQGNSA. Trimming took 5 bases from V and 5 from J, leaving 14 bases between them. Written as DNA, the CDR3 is TGTGCCAGCAGCCCCGGGGGAGCGGGAGATACGCAGTATTTT. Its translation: CASSPGGAGDTQYF.